Shown below are 21 T cell receptor beta chains from a single sample sequenced in a study of OX40 agonist ivuxolimab in advanced cancers. Produced via immunoSEQ multiplex PCR; TCRdb's table is partial and in-frame only. The table has 80,000 to 100,000 clones, about 92% seen once; the top ten hold roughly 1.5%. This sample comprised CD4+ or CD8+ T cells sorted from blood, obtained in a trial of the OX40 agonist ivuxolimab. The receptors here all came from an adult with an advanced solid tumor such as melanoma, head and neck, liver or kidney cancer.

V is TRBV28 and J is TRBJ1-4; TRBD1 aligns across 9 bases. This CDR3 has 17 residues. V lost 10 bases to trimming and J lost 0 bases; unmatched junction nucleotides: 12. Germline assignment: CDR1 MDHEN and CDR2 SYDVKM. Here the CDR3 reads CATNTGTGLATNEKLFF. CDR3 DNA sequence: TGTGCCACGAACACAGGGACAGGGCTAGCAACTAATGAAAAACTGTTTTTT. The full variable domain, rest sourced from reference TRBV28 and TRBJ1-4, is DVKVTQSSRYLVKRTGEKVFLECVQDMDHENMFWYRQDPGLGLRLIYFSYDVKMKEKGDIPEGYSVSREKKERFSLILESASTNQTSMYLCATNTGTGLATNEKLFFGSGTQLSVL.

This chain connects TRBV19 to TRBJ2-1; tentative D call: TRBD2 (6 bases). Germline V lookup: CDR1 LNHDA, CDR2 SQIVND (reference sequence). The V gene lost 3 bases and the J gene lost 9 bases, with 24 bases spanning the gap. This CDR3 has 17 residues. The CDR3 spells CASSILGSGIRGSEQFF. In DNA form, the CDR3 reads TGTGCCAGTAGTATTCTCGGGAGTGGTATTAGAGGTAGTGAGCAGTTCTTC.

This chain links TRBV30 with TRBJ2-3; 10 bases are shared with TRBD1. In germline, CDR1 is GTSNPN, CDR2 SVGIG (reference sequence). The CDR3 extends over 14 amino acids. Trimming took 5 bases from V and 3 from J; bases not matched to a gene: 5. The CDR3 DNA follows: TGTGCCTGGGGAAGACAGGGGGCGACAGATACGCAGTATTTT. Amino acids: CAWGRQGATDTQYF.

The V gene is TRBV19, the J gene TRBJ2-2, with 9 bases that match TRBD1. The CDR3 consists of 16 residues. With V trimmed by 3 bases and J by 0 bases, 2 bases remained unmatched. Germline CDR1 is LNHDA and CDR2 is SQIVND (reference sequence). CDR3 amino acids: CASSIGTGSNTGELFF. In DNA, the CDR3 is TGTGCCAGTAGTATCGGGACAGGGTCGAACACCGGGGAGCTGTTTTTT.

The rearrangement joins TRBV29-1 to TRBJ2-1, with D perhaps matching TRBD2 (6 bases). The V end lost 3 bases, the J end lost 6 bases, and 15 bases lay between the germline ends. CDR1 and CDR2 from the germline V gene are SQVTM and ANQGSEA. The CDR3 runs 14 residues. Written as DNA, the CDR3 is TGCAGCGTTGAGGGGGGAATTCTAAGCAATGAGCAGTTCTTC. It codes for CSVEGGILSNEQFF.

The V gene is TRBV29-1, the J gene TRBJ2-2, with 7 nucleotides matching TRBD1. The V gene's germline CDR1 is SQVTM and CDR2 ANQGSEA. The CDR3 totals 13 residues. Trimming took 6 bases from V and 6 from J; bases not matched to a gene: 7. Here the CDR3 reads CSVRRQGAGELFF. The CDR3 DNA reads TGCAGCGTCCGGCGTCAGGGGGCCGGGGAGCTGTTTTTT.

This chain connects TRBV18 to TRBJ1-3; 7 nucleotides line up with TRBD1. The trim removed 3 bases at V and 4 bases at J, leaving 12 bases unmatched. Per the germline V gene, CDR1 is KGHSH and CDR2 is LQKENI. The CDR3 extends over 17 amino acids. This CDR3 is CASSPYPGQPSGNTIYF. Here the CDR3 DNA reads TGTGCCAGCTCACCGTACCCGGGACAGCCTTCAGGAAACACCATATATTTT. Complete variable domain (other parts from reference TRBV18 and TRBJ1-3): NAGVMQNPRHLVRRRGQEARLRCSPMKGHSHVYWYRQLPEEGLKFMVYLQKENIIDESGMPKERFSAEFPKEGPSILRIQQVVRGDSAAYFCASSPYPGQPSGNTIYFGEGSWLTVV.

Here the CDR3 DNA reads TGTGCCTGGAGTGTGGTAGCGGTCGAGATAGGCGGGGAGCTGTTTTTT. It yields the protein CAWSVVAVEIGGELFF. The V and J genes are TRBV30 and TRBJ2-2; the D gene is possibly TRBD2 (6 bases). Germline lookup yields CDR1 GTSNPN and CDR2 SVGIG (reference sequence). CDR3 length: 16 amino acids. The V and J ends lost 0 bases and 7 bases respectively, with 18 bases between them.

This rearrangement joins TRBV27 to TRBJ1-2; 7 bases agree with TRBD1. The V gene end was trimmed by 5 bases and the J gene end by 8 bases; junction bases not matched to a gene: 5. The germline V gene has CDR1 MNHEY and CDR2 SMNVEV (reference sequence). The CDR3 is 12 amino acids. The CDR3 loop is CASSRPGQGYTF. In DNA form, the CDR3 reads TGTGCCAGCAGTCGTCCGGGACAGGGCTACACCTTC.

This chain joins TRBV28 and TRBJ1-1; possible D gene TRBD1, 5 bases. The length of the CDR3 is 15 residues. Germline V lookup: CDR1 MDHEN, CDR2 SYDVKM. V was pared by 5 bases and J by 3 bases, with 16 bases between. The CDR3 here is CASSPGQGQHTEAFF. The CDR3 DNA sequence: TGTGCCAGCAGTCCTGGGCAGGGCCAACACACTGAAGCTTTCTTT.

This chain connects TRBV11-3 to TRBJ2-7, with D possibly matching TRBD1 (6 bases). Trimming cost V 5 bases and J 0 bases, with 17 bases left between them. CDR1 SGHNT and CDR2 YENEEA come from the germline V gene. The CDR3 contains 16 residues. This CDR3 reads CASSARAGDLSYEQYF. The CDR3 region has the DNA TGTGCCAGCAGCGCCCGGGCAGGGGACCTCTCCTACGAGCAGTACTTC.

This chain uses TRBV29-1 with TRBJ2-3; D might be TRBD2 (5 bases). Trimming removed 4 bases at V and 1 base at J, with 9 bases between. The CDR3 spans 13 residues. The germline gives CDR1 SQVTM, CDR2 ANQGSEA. CDR3 sequence: CSVVWRGTDTQYF. The CDR3 nucleotides read TGCAGCGTTGTTTGGCGGGGCACAGATACGCAGTATTTT.

The chain is built from TRBV6-1 and TRBJ2-5, with D possibly matching TRBD2 (6 bases). CDR1 and CDR2 (germline): MNHNS, SASEGT. The V end lost 4 bases, the J end lost 5 bases, and 14 bases lay between the germline ends. The CDR3 sequence is 14 residues long. The CDR3: CASSVTQAGETQYF. The CDR3 region has the DNA TGTGCCAGCAGTGTTACCCAGGCGGGGGAGACCCAGTACTTC.

V and J are TRBV6-7 and TRBJ2-1; maybe TRBD2 (6 bases). TRBV6-7 is known as an ORF, though its function is uncertain. CDR3 length: 18 amino acids. V lost 9 bases to trimming and J lost 2 bases, with 26 bases between them. CDR3 nucleotide sequence: TGTGCCAGGACGGGGGATAGCGGTAGCAACTTCCCCTACAATGAGCAGTTCTTC. It translates to CARTGDSGSNFPYNEQFF.

This chain uses TRBV6-6 with TRBJ1-1; D is unclear. V was trimmed by 2 bases and J by 1 base, leaving 14 bases between them. There are 16 residues in the CDR3. Germline values: CDR1 MNHNY, CDR2 SVGAGI (reference sequence). This chain's CDR3 is CASSYPYPLGNTEAFF. The DNA for the CDR3 is TGTGCCAGCAGTTACCCATACCCTTTGGGGAACACTGAAGCTTTCTTT.

V gene TRBV30 combines with J gene TRBJ1-6; no clear D gene. Germline V gives CDR1 GTSNPN, CDR2 SVGIG (reference sequence). V gave up 4 bases and J gave up 5 bases, with 9 bases separating them. CDR3 length equals 13 residues. The CDR3 DNA reads TGTGCCTGGACTGCCATAAATAATTCACCCCTCCACTTT. It is translated as CAWTAINNSPLHF.

This chain links TRBV7-2 with TRBJ2-7, with 15 bases matching TRBD2. The CDR3 totals 15 residues. CDR1 and CDR2 (germline): SGHTA, FQGNSA. V shed 4 bases and J 12 bases; nucleotides not matched to a gene: 10. The CDR3 spells CASSYPGTSGRNPYF. The CDR3 DNA reads TGTGCCAGCAGCTACCCTGGGACTAGCGGGAGGAATCCGTACTTC.

The chain is built from TRBV11-3 and TRBJ2-7; D unclear. Germline V gives CDR1 SGHNT, CDR2 YENEEA. The CDR3 is made up of 13 amino acids. V lost 8 bases to trimming and J lost 4 bases, with 15 bases between them. CDR3 loop: CASGLGGLYEQYF. CDR3 nucleotide sequence: TGTGCCAGCGGGTTGGGTGGGTTATACGAGCAGTACTTC.

V is TRBV7-3 and J is TRBJ2-3, with 15 bases lining up with TRBD2. Germline CDR1 SGHTA, CDR2 FQGTGA. The CDR3 runs 19 residues. V lost 5 bases, J lost 2 bases, and 11 bases stayed unmatched. In DNA, the CDR3 is TGTGCCAGCAGCAGAGGGGCGGGACTAGCGGGAGGAGCCACAGATACGCAGTATTTT. Translated: CASSRGAGLAGGATDTQYF.

This chain's CDR3 is CASSQVFGRGAFSYEQYF. For the CDR3, the DNA is TGCGCCAGCAGCCAAGTCTTCGGACGTGGGGCATTTTCCTACGAGCAGTACTTC. V is TRBV4-1 and J is TRBJ2-7; possibly TRBD1 for D (5 bases). Germline V lookup: CDR1 MGHRA, CDR2 YSYEKL. Trimming cost V 1 base and J 1 base, with 20 bases left between them. The CDR3 totals 18 residues.

This clone was observed once. The chain uses TRBV7-2 and TRBJ1-4; 7 bases align to TRBD1. The CDR3 runs to 18 residues. V shed 5 bases, J shed 7 bases, and the junction held 19 bases outside the gene matches. Germline CDR1 and CDR2: SGHTA and FQGNSA. The chain's CDR3 is CASSPDSNRGSVGEKLFF. The CDR3 nucleotides are TGTGCCAGCAGCCCCGATAGTAACAGGGGAAGTGTAGGTGAAAAACTGTTTTTT. The whole variable domain, remainder taken from reference TRBV7-2 and TRBJ1-4, is GAGVSQSPSNKVTEKGKDVELRCDPISGHTALYWYRQSLGQGLEFLIYFQGNSAPDKSGLPSDRFSAERTGGSVSTLTIQRTQQEDSAVYLCASSPDSNRGSVGEKLFFGSGTQLSVL.